Listed here is a single T cell receptor (beta chain). The antigen remains undetermined. One end of the junction does not line up with germline, which may come from a read error. This specimen comes from a study of CD8 T cells in ankylosing spondylitis. General observations from the study: Seemingly distinctive of ankylosing spondylitis blood was a TCR beta motif formed by eight highly homologous variants.

From the 5' RACE reads, TCRdb called clonotypes with MiXCR, one entry per CDR3 protein. This repertoire shows roughly 280,000 distinct CDR3 sequences, around 20% found once; its top ten account for 7.8%. CDR1 is KGHSH, CDR2 LQKENI, per germline. This CDR3 has 15 residues. The receptor's source is a male donor with ankylosing spondylitis or in good health (not recorded which). V gene TRBV18 combines with J gene TRBJ2-1; D not certain. Specimen: blood, either unsorted or a sorted T cell fraction (not recorded which). This CDR3 is CARSPRSRSYNEQFF. CDR3 DNA: TGTGCCAGATCACCGAGGTCAAGAAGCTACAATGAGCAGTTCTTC. The full variable domain, in which reference TRBV18 and TRBJ2-1 provide the parts outside the CDR3, is NAGVMQNPRHLVRRRGQEARLRCSPMKGHSHVYWYRQLPEEGLKFMVYLQKENIIDESGMPKERFSAEFPKEGPSILRIQQVVRGDSAAYFCARSPRSRSYNEQFFGPGTRLTVL.